This TCR beta chain stems from a study of blood T cell repertoires in COVID-19. Study details: Material from acute and convalescent COVID-19 was sourced from the United States, Italy and Spain. Nucleic acid was either cDNA or gDNA, and it came from T cells, B-cell-depleted T cells, or PBMCs.

The CDR3 is 13 residues long. Germline V gene sequence: CDR1 SGHVS, CDR2 FQNEAQ. V dropped 4 bases and J dropped 7 bases, with 11 bases sitting between them. Original handling: The assay estimated nucleated cells by amplifying reference gene primers. Libraries were prepared by immunoSEQ multiplex PCR; TCRdb keeps only in-frame clonotypes and omits some of them. Clonal size and the V and J genes are those of that table, whereas D and trimming came from the DNA. The sample shows approximately 35,000 clones, 65% to 90% of them seen only once. The sequence was collected from a man of 80 years or more with active COVID-19. Material: peripheral blood. This chain uses TRBV7-8 with TRBJ1-3; D is ambiguous. CDR3 loop: CASSSVGSNTIYF. In nucleotides, the CDR3 is TGTGCCAGCAGCTCCGTGGGCTCGAACACCATATATTTT. Together with reference TRBV7-8 and TRBJ1-3, the CDR3 gives the full variable domain: GAGVSQSPRYKVAKRGQDVALRCDPISGHVSLFWYQQALGQGPEFLTYFQNEAQLDKSGLPSDRFFAERPEGSVSTLKIQRTQQEDSAVYLCASSSVGSNTIYFGEGSWLTVV.